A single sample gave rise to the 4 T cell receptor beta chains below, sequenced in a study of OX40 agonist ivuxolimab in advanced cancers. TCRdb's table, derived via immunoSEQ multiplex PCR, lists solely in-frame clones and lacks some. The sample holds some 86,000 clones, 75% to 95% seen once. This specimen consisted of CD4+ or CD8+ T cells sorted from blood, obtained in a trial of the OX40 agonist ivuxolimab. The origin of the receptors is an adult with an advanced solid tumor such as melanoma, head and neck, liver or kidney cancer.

The CDR3: CAWREHLRGRSENTEAFF. CDR3 DNA sequence: TGTGCCTGGAGGGAGCACCTTAGAGGGAGGTCTGAGAACACTGAAGCTTTCTTT. The chain combines TRBV30 with TRBJ1-1; no clear D gene. The germline CDR1 and CDR2 sequences are GTSNPN and SVGIG (reference sequence). CDR3 length: 18 amino acids. Deletions cut 3 bases from V and 1 base from J, with 24 bases between.

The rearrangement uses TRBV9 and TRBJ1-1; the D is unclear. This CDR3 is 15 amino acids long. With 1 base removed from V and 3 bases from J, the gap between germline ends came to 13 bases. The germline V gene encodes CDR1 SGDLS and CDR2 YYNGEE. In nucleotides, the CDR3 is TGTGCCAGCAGCGTAAGGTCAGCCGCCGACACTGAAGCTTTCTTT. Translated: CASSVRSAADTEAFF.

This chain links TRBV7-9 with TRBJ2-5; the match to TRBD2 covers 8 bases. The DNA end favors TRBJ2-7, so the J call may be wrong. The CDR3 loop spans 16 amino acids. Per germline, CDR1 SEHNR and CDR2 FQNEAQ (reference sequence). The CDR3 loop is CASSPHREGAYYEQYF. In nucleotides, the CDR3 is TGTGCCAGCAGCCCCCACCGGGAGGGTGCTTACTACGAGCAGTACTTC.

In nucleotides, the CDR3 is TGTGCCAGCAGTGAGAGACTAACTAGCGGGGGGCTGGGGGAGCAGTACTTC. It encodes CASSERLTSGGLGEQYF. The gene calls are TRBV6-1 and TRBJ2-7; 12 nucleotides align to TRBD2. The germline V gene encodes CDR1 MNHNS and CDR2 SASEGT. V shed 3 bases, J shed 7 bases, and the junction held 13 bases outside the gene matches. The CDR3 spans 17 residues.